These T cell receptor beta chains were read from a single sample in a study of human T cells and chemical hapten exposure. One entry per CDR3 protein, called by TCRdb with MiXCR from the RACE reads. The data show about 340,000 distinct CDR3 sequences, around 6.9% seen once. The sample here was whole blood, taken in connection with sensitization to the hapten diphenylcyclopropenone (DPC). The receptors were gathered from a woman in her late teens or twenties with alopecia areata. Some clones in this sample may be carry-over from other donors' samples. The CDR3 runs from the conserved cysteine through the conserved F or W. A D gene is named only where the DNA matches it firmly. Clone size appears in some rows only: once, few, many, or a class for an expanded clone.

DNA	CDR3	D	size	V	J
TGTGCCAGCAGCTTAGCGGGGACACCCAATCGGAACACTGAAGCTTTCTTT	CASSLAGTPNRNTEAFF	NA	many	TRBV7-8	TRBJ1-1
TGCAGTGCTAGAGTCCGAGGGACAGGGTCCTTTGGGCCCCAGCATTTT	CSARVRGTGSFGPQHF	TRBD1	NA	TRBV20-1	TRBJ1-5
TGTGCCAGCAGCTTAGGGACAGACTCTGGAAACACCATATATTTT	CASSLGTDSGNTIYF	NA	few	TRBV7-9	TRBJ1-3
TGCAGCGTTGGACCGACAGGTCTGGACAATGAGCAGTTCTTC	CSVGPTGLDNEQFF	NA	NA	TRBV29-1	TRBJ2-1
TGTGCCAGCAGCGGGGCCGGTGACAGCTCCTATAATTCACCCCTCCACTTT	CASSGAGDSSYNSPLHF	NA	few	TRBV9	TRBJ1-6
TGTGCCAGCAGCCCCGGTAGGGCCTCTAACTATGGCTACACCTTC	CASSPGRASNYGYTF	NA	NA	TRBV13	TRBJ1-2
TGTGCCAGCAGTGAAGCCTGGCTTGATCAGCCCCAGCATTTT	CASSEAWLDQPQHF	NA	few	TRBV6-1	TRBJ1-5
TGTGCCAGCAGCACCGGGCCCGGGCAGAGAGGGGAGCTGTTTTTT	CASSTGPGQRGELFF	NA	NA	TRBV7-6	TRBJ2-2
TGCGCCAGCAGCCAAGATTGGACCAGAAGAGGAGAGACCCAGTACTTC	CASSQDWTRRGETQYF	NA	many	TRBV4-3	TRBJ2-5
TGTGCCAGCAGCTCCCTACCTCGGCCTAGCGGCACAGATACGCAGTATTTT	CASSSLPRPSGTDTQYF	NA	many	TRBV7-3	TRBJ2-3
TGTGCCAGCAGCCCTGCCGGGACCGAGACCTACTATGGCTACACCTTC	CASSPAGTETYYGYTF	NA	NA	TRBV28	TRBJ1-2
TGCAGTGCTCCACAGGGAAGGACTGAAGCTTTCTTT	CSAPQGRTEAFF	NA	NA	TRBV20-1	TRBJ1-1
TGCAGTGCTAGAGAGGGGTCCGCTAGCACAGATACGCAGTATTTT	CSAREGSASTDTQYF	NA	many	TRBV20-1	TRBJ2-3
TGTGCCACCGCTTGGGGAGGGCGAGGCACAGATACGCAGTATTTT	CATAWGGRGTDTQYF	TRBD2	few	TRBV6-2/TRBV6-3	TRBJ2-3
TGTGCCAGCAGCGTAGATGGAGGGCGTGAAAAACTGTTTTTT	CASSVDGGREKLFF	NA	few	TRBV9	TRBJ1-4
TGTGCCAGCAGCTTAAGTGGCTTAGCGACAGATACGCAGTATTTT	CASSLSGLATDTQYF	NA	few	TRBV7-2	TRBJ2-3
TGTGCCAGCAGCCAAGAAATAGACATTCAGTACTTC	CASSQEIDIQYF	NA	few	TRBV3-1	TRBJ2-4
TGTGCCAGCAGTTACTTAGGCAGGGGGAAATATAACTATGGCTACACCTTC	CASSYLGRGKYNYGYTF	TRBD1	NA	TRBV6-5	TRBJ1-2
TGTGCCATCAGTGATATTGACAGGGTAAAGACTGAAGCTTTCTTT	CAISDIDRVKTEAFF	TRBD1	few	TRBV10-3	TRBJ1-1
TGTGCCAGCAGCGTAGGACCAGAGGCAAATCAGCCCCAGCATTTT	CASSVGPEANQPQHF	NA	NA	TRBV9	TRBJ1-5
TGTGCCAGCAGTAAGGGACTAGCAGGGGAGACCCAGTACTTC	CASSKGLAGETQYF	TRBD2	many	TRBV6-5	TRBJ2-5
TGCAGCGTTGGAGACAGGGGGCGTATCCACGAGCAGTACTTC	CSVGDRGRIHEQYF	TRBD1	many	TRBV29-1	TRBJ2-7
TGTGCCAGCAGCGCTAGGAACACCGGGGAGCTGTTTTTT	CASSARNTGELFF	NA	NA	TRBV6-2/TRBV6-3	TRBJ2-2
TGTGCCAGCAGCTTACCTGGCGGGGTAGTGGCCAATGAGCAGTTCTTC	CASSLPGGVVANEQFF	NA	few	TRBV5-4	TRBJ2-1
TGCAGCGTTGAGCCGAACACCGGGGAGCTGTTTTTT	CSVEPNTGELFF	NA	many	TRBV29-1	TRBJ2-2
TGTGCCAGCACCCAGAGGGCAGATACGCAGTATTTT	CASTQRADTQYF	NA	few	TRBV6-2/TRBV6-3	TRBJ2-3
TGCAGTGCTGGCAGACAGGGGCTCGGTTCACCCCTCCACTTT	CSAGRQGLGSPLHF	TRBD1	few	TRBV20-1	TRBJ1-6
TGTGCCAGCAGCTTACGGGGACCGATAGTATCCCCATATAATGAAAAACTGTTTTTT	CASSLRGPIVSPYNEKLFF	NA	many	TRBV7-9	TRBJ1-4
TGTGCCAGCAGTTTCCGGGACAGGGCAGTAGATACGCAGTATTTT	CASSFRDRAVDTQYF	TRBD1	many	TRBV28	TRBJ2-3
TGTGCCAGCAGCGTAGGACGGGCAGATACGCAGTATTTT	CASSVGRADTQYF	NA	few	TRBV9	TRBJ2-3
TGTGCCAGCTCACCCCCGGGGGGCCCGCGGGGCACAGATACGCAGTATTTT	CASSPPGGPRGTDTQYF	NA	many	TRBV18	TRBJ2-3